This T cell receptor beta chain was identified during a study of blood T cell repertoires in COVID-19. Trimming left V 6 bases short and J 7 bases short, with 10 bases between. The germline CDR1 and CDR2 sequences are SNHLY and FYNNEI. The CDR3 is 13 residues long. TCRdb's copy holds only in-frame clones and misses some; the assay was immunoSEQ multiplex PCR. The sample gives under 170,000 clones, approximately 84% of which show up once; 2.2% is in the top ten. The TCR originated in a man in his 70s with acute or convalescent COVID-19. The V call is TRBV2, the J call TRBJ1-6; a weak D match, TRBD1 (6 bases). The specimen was peripheral blood. CDR3 residues: CASRDRENSPLHF. CDR3 coding DNA: TGTGCCAGCAGGGACAGAGAAAATTCACCCCTCCACTTT.